This T cell receptor beta chain was found in a study of shared clonotypes between healthy human individuals. Clones were read by immunoSEQ multiplex PCR, and TCRdb kept only the in-frame ones, dropping some. The sample carries approximately 2,000,000 clones, over 85% recorded once. Naive CD8 isolation took CD45RO-negative cells positively selected for CCR7 and excluded terminally differentiated effector memory CD45RA+ cells. The sequenced material came from naive CD8+ T cells from PBMCs. The clonotype was recovered from a young man in good health. Some clones in this sample may be carry-over from other donors' samples.

The CDR3 coding sequence is TGTGCCAGCTCAGATTGGAACCATGGGGACTATGGCTACACCTTC. Its translation: CASSDWNHGDYGYTF. This sequence joins TRBV13 and TRBJ1-2; D call uncertain. Germline-derived CDR1 and CDR2 are PRHDT and FYEKMQ (reference sequence). The V end lost 8 bases, the J end lost 3 bases, and 19 bases lay between the germline ends. The CDR3 loop spans 15 amino acids.